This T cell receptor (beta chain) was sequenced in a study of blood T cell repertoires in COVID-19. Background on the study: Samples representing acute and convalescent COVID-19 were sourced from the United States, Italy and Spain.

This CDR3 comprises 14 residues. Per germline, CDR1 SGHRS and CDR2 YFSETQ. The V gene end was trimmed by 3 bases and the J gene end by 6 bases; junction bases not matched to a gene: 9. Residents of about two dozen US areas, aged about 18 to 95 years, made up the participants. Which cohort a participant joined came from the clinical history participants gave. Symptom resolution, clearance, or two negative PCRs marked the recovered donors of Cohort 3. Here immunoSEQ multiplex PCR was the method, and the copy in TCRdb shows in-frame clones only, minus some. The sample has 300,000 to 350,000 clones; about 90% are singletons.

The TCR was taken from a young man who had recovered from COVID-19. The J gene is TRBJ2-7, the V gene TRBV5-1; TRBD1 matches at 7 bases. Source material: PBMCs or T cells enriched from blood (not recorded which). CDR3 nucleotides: TGCGCCAGCAGCTCGCTTGGGACAGAGACCGAGCAGTACTTC. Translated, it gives CASSSLGTETEQYF.